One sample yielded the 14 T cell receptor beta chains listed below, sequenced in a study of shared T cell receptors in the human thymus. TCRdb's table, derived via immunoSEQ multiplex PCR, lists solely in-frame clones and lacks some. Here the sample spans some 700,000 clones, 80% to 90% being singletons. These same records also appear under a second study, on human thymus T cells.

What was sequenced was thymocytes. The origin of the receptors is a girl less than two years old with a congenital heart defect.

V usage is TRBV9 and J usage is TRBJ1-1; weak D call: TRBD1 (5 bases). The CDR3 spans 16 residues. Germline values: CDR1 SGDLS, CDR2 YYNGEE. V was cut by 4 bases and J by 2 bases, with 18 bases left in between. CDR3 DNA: TGTGCCAGCAGCACCGACAGAGCCGCTTCTAACACTGAAGCTTTCTTT. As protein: CASSTDRAASNTEAFF.

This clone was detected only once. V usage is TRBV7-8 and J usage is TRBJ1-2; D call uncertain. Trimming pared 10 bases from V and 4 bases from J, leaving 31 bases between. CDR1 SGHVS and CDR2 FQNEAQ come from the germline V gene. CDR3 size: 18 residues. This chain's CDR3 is CATNPGVFAGTAGYGYTF. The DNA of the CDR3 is TGTGCCACTAATCCCGGTGTTTTTGCAGGAACCGCTGGCTATGGCTACACCTTC.

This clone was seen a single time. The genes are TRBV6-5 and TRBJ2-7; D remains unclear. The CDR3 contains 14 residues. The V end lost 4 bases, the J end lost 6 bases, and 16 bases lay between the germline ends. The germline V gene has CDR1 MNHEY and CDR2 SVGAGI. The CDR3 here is CASSSRSGLGEQYF. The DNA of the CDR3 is TGTGCCAGCAGTTCCCGATCAGGCTTAGGCGAGCAGTACTTC.

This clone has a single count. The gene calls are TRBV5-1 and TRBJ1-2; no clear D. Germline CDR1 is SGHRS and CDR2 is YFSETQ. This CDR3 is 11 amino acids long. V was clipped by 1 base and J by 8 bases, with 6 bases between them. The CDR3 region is CASSLRGGYTF. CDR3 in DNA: TGCGCCAGCAGCTTGAGAGGGGGCTACACCTTC.

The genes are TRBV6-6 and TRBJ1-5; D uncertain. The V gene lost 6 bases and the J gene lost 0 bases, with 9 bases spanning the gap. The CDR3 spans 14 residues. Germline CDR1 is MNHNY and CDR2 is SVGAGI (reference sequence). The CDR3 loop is CASSPPLSNQPQHF. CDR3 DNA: TGTGCCAGCAGCCCCCCCCTTAGCAATCAGCCCCAGCATTTT.

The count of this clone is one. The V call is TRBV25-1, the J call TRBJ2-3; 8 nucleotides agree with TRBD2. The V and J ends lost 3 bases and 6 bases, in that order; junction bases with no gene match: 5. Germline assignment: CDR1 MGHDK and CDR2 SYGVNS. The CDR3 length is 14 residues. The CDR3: CASSETGGQDTQYF. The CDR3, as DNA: TGTGCCAGCAGTGAGACGGGGGGGCAGGATACGCAGTATTTT.

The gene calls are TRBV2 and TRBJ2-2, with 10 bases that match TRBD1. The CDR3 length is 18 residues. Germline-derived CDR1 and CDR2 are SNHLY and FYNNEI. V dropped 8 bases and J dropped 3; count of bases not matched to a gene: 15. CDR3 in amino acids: CASRPRTGGPEDTGELFF. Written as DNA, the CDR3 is TGTGCCAGCCGACCACGGACAGGGGGTCCGGAAGACACCGGGGAGCTGTTTTTT. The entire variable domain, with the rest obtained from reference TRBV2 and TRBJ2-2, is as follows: EPEVTQTPSHQVTQMGQEVILRCVPISNHLYFYWYRQILGQKVEFLVSFYNNEISEKSEIFDDQFSVERPDGSNFTLKIRSTKLEDSAMYFCASRPRTGGPEDTGELFFGEGSRLTVL.

The CDR3 nucleotides read TGTGCCAGCAGCGTAGAGGGACAGAGCGAAGCTTTCTTT. It translates to CASSVEGQSEAFF. This rearrangement joins TRBV9 to TRBJ1-1; 7 positions match TRBD1. Unmatched junction bases numbered 4, after V lost 0 bases and J lost 8 bases. This CDR3 spans 13 amino acids. Germline assignment: CDR1 SGDLS and CDR2 YYNGEE.

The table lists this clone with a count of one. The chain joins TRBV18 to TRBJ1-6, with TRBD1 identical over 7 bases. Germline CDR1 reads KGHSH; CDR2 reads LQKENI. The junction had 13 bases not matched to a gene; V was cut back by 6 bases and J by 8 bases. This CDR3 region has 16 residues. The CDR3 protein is CASSLVGDSGYSPLHF. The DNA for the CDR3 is TGTGCCAGCTCCCTCGTTGGGGACAGTGGTTATTCACCCCTCCACTTT.

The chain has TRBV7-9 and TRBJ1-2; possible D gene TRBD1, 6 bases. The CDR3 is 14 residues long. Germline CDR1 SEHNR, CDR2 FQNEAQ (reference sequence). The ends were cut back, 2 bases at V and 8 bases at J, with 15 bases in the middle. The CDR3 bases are TGTGCCAGCAGCTTACTACTTCAGGGGAGAGGCTACACCTTC. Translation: CASSLLLQGRGYTF.

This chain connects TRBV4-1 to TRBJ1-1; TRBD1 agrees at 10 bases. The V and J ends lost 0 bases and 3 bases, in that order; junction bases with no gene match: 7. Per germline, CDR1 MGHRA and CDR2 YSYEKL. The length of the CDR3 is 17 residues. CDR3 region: CASSQDRDRGLDTEAFF. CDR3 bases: TGCGCCAGCAGCCAAGATAGAGACAGGGGGCTTGACACTGAAGCTTTCTTT.

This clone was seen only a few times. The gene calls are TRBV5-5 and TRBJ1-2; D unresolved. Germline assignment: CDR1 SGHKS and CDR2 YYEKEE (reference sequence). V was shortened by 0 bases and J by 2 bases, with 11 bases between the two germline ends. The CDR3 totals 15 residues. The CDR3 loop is CASSLGGVANYGYTF. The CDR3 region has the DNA TGTGCCAGCAGCTTGGGCGGGGTCGCGAACTATGGCTACACCTTC. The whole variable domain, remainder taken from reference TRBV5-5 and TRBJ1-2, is DAGVTQSPTHLIKTRGQQVTLRCSPISGHKSVSWYQQVLGQGPQFIFQYYEKEERGRGNFPDRFSARQFPNYSSELNVNALLLGDSALYLCASSLGGVANYGYTFGSGTRLTVV.

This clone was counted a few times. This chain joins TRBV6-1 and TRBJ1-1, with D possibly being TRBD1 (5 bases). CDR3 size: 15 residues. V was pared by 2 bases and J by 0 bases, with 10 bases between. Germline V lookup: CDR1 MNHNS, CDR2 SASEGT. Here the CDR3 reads CASSERGAMNTEAFF. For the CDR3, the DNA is TGTGCCAGCAGTGAAAGGGGTGCCATGAACACTGAAGCTTTCTTT.

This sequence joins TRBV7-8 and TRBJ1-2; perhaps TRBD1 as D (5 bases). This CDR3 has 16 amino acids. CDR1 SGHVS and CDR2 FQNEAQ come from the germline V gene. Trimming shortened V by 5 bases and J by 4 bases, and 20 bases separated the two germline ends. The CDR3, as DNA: TGTGCCAGCAGCCCCTCGGATAGGGGCCTTAGCTATGGCTACACCTTC. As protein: CASSPSDRGLSYGYTF.